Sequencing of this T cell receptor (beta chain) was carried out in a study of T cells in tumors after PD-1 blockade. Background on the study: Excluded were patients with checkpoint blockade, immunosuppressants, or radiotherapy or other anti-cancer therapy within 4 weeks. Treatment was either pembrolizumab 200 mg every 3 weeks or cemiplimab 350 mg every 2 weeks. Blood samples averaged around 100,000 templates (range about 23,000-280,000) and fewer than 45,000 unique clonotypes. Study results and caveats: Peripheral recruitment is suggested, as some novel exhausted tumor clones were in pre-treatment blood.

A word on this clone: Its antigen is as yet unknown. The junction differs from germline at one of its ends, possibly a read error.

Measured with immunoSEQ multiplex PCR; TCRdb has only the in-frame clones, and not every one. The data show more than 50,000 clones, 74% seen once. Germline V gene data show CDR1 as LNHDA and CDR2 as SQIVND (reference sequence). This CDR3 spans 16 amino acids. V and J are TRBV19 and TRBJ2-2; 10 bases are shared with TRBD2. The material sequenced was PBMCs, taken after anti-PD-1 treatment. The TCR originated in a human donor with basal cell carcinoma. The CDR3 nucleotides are TGTGCCCCTTCTGAAGCGGGGGGGCGAGGGGGCCGGGGAGCTGTTTTT. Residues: CAPSEAGGRGGRGAVF.